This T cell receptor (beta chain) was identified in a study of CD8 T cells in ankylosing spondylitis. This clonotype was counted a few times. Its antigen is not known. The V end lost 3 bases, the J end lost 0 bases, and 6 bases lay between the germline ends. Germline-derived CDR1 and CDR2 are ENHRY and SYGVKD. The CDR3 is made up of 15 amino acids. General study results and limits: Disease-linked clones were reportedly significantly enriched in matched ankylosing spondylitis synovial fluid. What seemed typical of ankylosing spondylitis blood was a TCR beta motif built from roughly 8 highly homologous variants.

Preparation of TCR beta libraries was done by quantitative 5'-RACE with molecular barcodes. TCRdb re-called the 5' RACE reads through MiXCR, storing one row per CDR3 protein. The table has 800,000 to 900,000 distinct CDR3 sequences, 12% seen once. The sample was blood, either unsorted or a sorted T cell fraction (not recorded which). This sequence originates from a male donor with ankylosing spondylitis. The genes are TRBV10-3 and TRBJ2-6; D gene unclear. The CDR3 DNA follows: TGTGCCATCAGTGAAGCCGCCTCTGGGGCCAACGTCCTGACTTTC. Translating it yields CAISEAASGANVLTF.